What follows describes a single T cell receptor beta chain. The antigen is undetermined. With 3 bases clipped from V and 1 base from J, the junction kept 4 bases outside the gene matches. CDR1 is SEHNR, CDR2 FQNEAQ, per germline (reference sequence). This CDR3 spans 16 amino acids. Template switching, a step in the protocol, added a universal primer site, and cDNA carried unique molecular identifiers. TCRdb used MiXCR to reprocess the 5' RACE reads, holding one entry per CDR3 protein. The data hold about 720,000 distinct CDR3 sequences, with 8.5% to 9% observed a single time. The sample originates from a study of identical twins. Findings and caveats of the study: The models systematically underestimated how much out-of-frame TCR alpha was shared in monozygotic twins. Within cord blood, abundant beta clonotypes carried fewer insertions, but memory repertoires showed no such trend.

Healthy Caucasians alone served as donors. The same sample was also used in a study of yellow fever vaccine responses in identical twins.

The clonotype comes from a woman aged 18-29 years in good health. Sequencing input: PBMCs. The rearrangement joins TRBV7-9 to TRBJ2-2, with TRBD2 identical over 8 bases. The CDR3 spells CASSFQAGVNTGELFF. As DNA, the CDR3 is TGTGCCAGCAGCTTTCAAGCGGGGGTGAACACCGGGGAGCTGTTTTTT.